This T cell receptor beta chain came from a study of cytomegalovirus exposure and HLA in healthy donors. Study-level information: There were over 350 genotyped donors. Of these, 81% fell in the genetic ancestry cluster associated with self-reported Caucasian donors.

Primers included in the PCR were 60 Vbeta and 13 Jbeta primers. TCRdb's table, derived via immunoSEQ multiplex PCR, lists solely in-frame clones and lacks some. The sample includes around 100,000 clones, around 61% of them seen just once. At sampling all donors were nominally healthy, likely with unrecorded immune exposures. In germline, CDR1 is MNHEY, CDR2 SMNVEV (reference sequence). The CDR3 runs 14 residues. J gave up 4 bases and V 4 bases, and 4 bases lay outside the gene matches. Notes on this clone: Antigen: not known.

Study-level findings and limits: Exclusion applied to some V segments, including TRBV6-2 and TRBV6-3, as they were indistinguishable. Published work reported that the classifier diagnosed cytomegalovirus status with high specificity and sensitivity.

This TCR was sampled from a woman aged 50 to 65 in good health and CMV-seronegative. Sequencing input: PBMCs. V usage is TRBV27 and J usage is TRBJ1-1; 9 nucleotides align to TRBD1. The DNA of the CDR3 is TGTGCCAGCAGTTCCGGGACAGGGTTCACTGAAGCTTTCTTT. Its protein product is CASSSGTGFTEAFF.